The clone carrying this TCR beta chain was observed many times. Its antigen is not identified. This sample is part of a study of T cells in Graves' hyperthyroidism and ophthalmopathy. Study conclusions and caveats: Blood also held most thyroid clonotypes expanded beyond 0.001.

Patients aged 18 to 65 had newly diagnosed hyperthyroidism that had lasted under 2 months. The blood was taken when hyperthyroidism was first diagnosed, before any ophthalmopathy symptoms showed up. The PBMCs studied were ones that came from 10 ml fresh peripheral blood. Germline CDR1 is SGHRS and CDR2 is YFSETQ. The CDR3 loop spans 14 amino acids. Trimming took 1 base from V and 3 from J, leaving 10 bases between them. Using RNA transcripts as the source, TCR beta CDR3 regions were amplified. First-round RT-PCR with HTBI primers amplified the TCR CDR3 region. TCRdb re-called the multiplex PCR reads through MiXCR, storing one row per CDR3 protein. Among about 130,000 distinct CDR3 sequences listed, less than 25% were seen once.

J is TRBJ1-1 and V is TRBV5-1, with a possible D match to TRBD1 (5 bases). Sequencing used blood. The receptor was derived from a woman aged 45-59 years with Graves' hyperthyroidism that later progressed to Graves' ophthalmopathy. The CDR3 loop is CASSLRGRDTEAFF. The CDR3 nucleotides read TGCGCCAGCAGCTTGAGGGGCAGGGACACTGAAGCTTTCTTT.